This T cell receptor beta chain was documented in a study of control samples from healthy donors and cancer patients. Data came from immunoSEQ multiplex PCR; TCRdb stores just in-frame clones and leaves some out. The data hold 80,000 or so clones, with roughly 94% observed a single time. This CDR3 is built from 17 residues. This chain joins TRBV21-1 and TRBJ1-6. TRBV21-1 is flagged as a pseudogene. The specimen sequenced was blood. This TCR came from a woman aged 40-49 years in good health. CDR3 sequence: CASSKAPRGGHRSPLHF. The CDR3 coding sequence is TGTGCCAGCAGCAAAGCCCCTCGGGGGGGGCATCGATCACCCCTCCACTTT.